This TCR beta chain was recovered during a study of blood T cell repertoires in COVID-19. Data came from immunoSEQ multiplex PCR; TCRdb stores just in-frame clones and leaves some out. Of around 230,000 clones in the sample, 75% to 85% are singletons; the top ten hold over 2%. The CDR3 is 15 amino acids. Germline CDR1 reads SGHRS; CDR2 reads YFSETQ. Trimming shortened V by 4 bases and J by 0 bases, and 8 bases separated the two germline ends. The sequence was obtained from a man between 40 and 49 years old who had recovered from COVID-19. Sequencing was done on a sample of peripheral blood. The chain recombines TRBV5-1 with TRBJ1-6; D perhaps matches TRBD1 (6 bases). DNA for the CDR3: TGCGCCAGCAGCCCAGGGGACTCCTATAATTCACCCCTCCACTTT. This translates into CASSPGDSYNSPLHF.